These 30 T cell receptor beta chains originate from one sample sequenced in a study of identical twins' blood T cells (dated by TCRdb to 2012 to 2015). The library relied on 5' RACE. Sequenced on an Illumina Genome Analyzer IIx. Clones were called with MiXCR by TCRdb after fastp trimmed the public reads at Q25, and only in-frame beta chains were retained. All rows with the same CDR3 protein become a single entry with the most common DNA and genes. The sample table records 300,000 to 450,000 distinct CDR3 sequences; over 25% of these occur just once. About 6.1% of the sample belongs to the ten largest clones. Sequencing input: PBMCs. The receptor source for this set is a woman aged 18 to 49 in good health.

The rearrangement uses TRBV19 and TRBJ1-6; D perhaps matches TRBD1 (5 bases). CDR1 and CDR2 (germline): LNHDA, SQIVND (reference sequence). CDR3 length: 13 residues. V was cut by 7 bases and J by 3 bases, with 7 bases left in between. The CDR3 sequence is CASKTDYNSPLHF. The CDR3, as DNA: TGTGCCAGTAAGACAGACTATAATTCACCCCTCCACTTT. Looking up the rest from reference TRBV19 and TRBJ1-6 gives the full variable domain: DGGITQSPKYLFRKEGQNVTLSCEQNLNHDAMYWYRQDPGQGLRLIYYSQIVNDFQKGDIAEGYSVSREKKESFPLTVTSAQKNPTAFYLCASKTDYNSPLHFGNGTRLTVT.

This clonotype was detected a few times. This rearrangement joins TRBV6-1 to TRBJ2-1; no reliable D call. The CDR3 contains 11 residues. Per germline, CDR1 MNHNS and CDR2 SASEGT. V was shortened by 4 bases and J by 7 bases, with 5 bases between the two germline ends. The CDR3, as DNA: TGTGCCAGCAGTGTTTTAAATGAGCAGTTCTTC. It encodes CASSVLNEQFF.

CDR3 amino acids: CASSYLPGTTYEQYF. Written as DNA, the CDR3 is TGCGCCAGCAGCTACCTGCCTGGGACAACCTACGAGCAGTACTTC. The chain uses TRBV4-3 and TRBJ2-7; TRBD1 might be the D (6 bases). The CDR3 has 15 residues. Trimming shortened V by 5 bases and J by 2 bases, and 16 bases separated the two germline ends. Germline assignment: CDR1 LGHNA and CDR2 YSLEER.

This chain connects TRBV20-1 to TRBJ1-6, with 7 bases that match TRBD1. Germline V gene sequence: CDR1 DFQATT, CDR2 SNEGSKA (reference sequence). This CDR3 has 16 residues. Unmatched junction bases numbered 9, after V lost 0 bases and J lost 7 bases. The CDR3 DNA sequence: TGCAGTGCTAGAGATAATCGGGCAGGGGGGAATTCACCCCTCCACTTT. This translates into CSARDNRAGGNSPLHF.

The chain is built from TRBV7-9 and TRBJ1-2; no clear D gene. V gave up 3 bases and J gave up 0 bases, with 23 bases separating them. In germline, CDR1 is SEHNR, CDR2 FQNEAQ (reference sequence). The CDR3 runs to 19 residues. As DNA, the CDR3 is TGTGCCAGCAGCTTGTCGCGGTTCCGTTGGTTGAGTGCTAACTATGGCTACACCTTC. It specifies CASSLSRFRWLSANYGYTF.

There are a few counts of this clonotype. This chain joins TRBV29-1 and TRBJ2-1; 7 bases agree with TRBD1. CDR3 size: 12 residues. V dropped 3 bases and J dropped 12; count of bases not matched to a gene: 8. CDR1 SQVTM and CDR2 ANQGSEA come from the germline V gene. CDR3: CSVEAGGLVQFF. CDR3 DNA: TGCAGCGTTGAGGCAGGGGGTTTGGTGCAGTTCTTC.

The chain has TRBV30 and TRBJ2-5; possibly TRBD2 for D (5 bases). The germline V and J ends were trimmed by 0 bases and 3 bases, with 17 bases remaining between them. Germline assignment: CDR1 GTSNPN and CDR2 SVGIG (reference sequence). The CDR3 is 16 residues long. The CDR3 is CAWSVVSGFEKETQYF. DNA of the CDR3: TGTGCCTGGAGTGTTGTCTCGGGGTTCGAAAAAGAGACCCAGTACTTC.

This clonotype appeared many times. The chain uses TRBV29-1 and TRBJ2-1; 11 bases are a match to TRBD2. Trimming cost V 6 bases and J 5 bases; bases outside gene matches: 6. CDR1 is SQVTM and CDR2 is ANQGSEA in the germline V gene. This CDR3 has 14 amino acids. CDR3 amino acids: CSVYSGLADNEQFF. DNA for the CDR3: TGCAGCGTCTACTCGGGACTAGCGGACAATGAGCAGTTCTTC.

This clonotype occurred once. The rearrangement links TRBV18 to TRBJ2-5; possibly TRBD2 for D (6 bases). CDR3 length: 15 residues. Germline values: CDR1 KGHSH, CDR2 LQKENI. Trimming took 3 bases from V and 5 from J, leaving 16 bases between them. The CDR3 spells CASSPTLTSSETQYF. CDR3 nucleotides: TGTGCCAGCTCACCGACCCTGACTAGTTCCGAGACCCAGTACTTC. Full variable domain (remainder filled in from reference TRBV18 and TRBJ2-5): NAGVMQNPRHLVRRRGQEARLRCSPMKGHSHVYWYRQLPEEGLKFMVYLQKENIIDESGMPKERFSAEFPKEGPSILRIQQVVRGDSAAYFCASSPTLTSSETQYFGPGTRLLVL.

This clonotype has at least ten counts. The rearrangement links TRBV20-1 to TRBJ1-3; TRBD1 is a possible D gene (6 bases). CDR1 and CDR2 (germline): DFQATT, SNEGSKA (reference sequence). The CDR3 consists of 15 residues. V was shortened by 1 base and J by 0 bases, with 10 bases between the two germline ends. CDR3 amino acids: CSARVRTASGNTIYF. The CDR3 DNA follows: TGCAGTGCTAGAGTCAGGACAGCCTCTGGAAACACCATATATTTT.

The rearrangement links TRBV29-1 to TRBJ2-5; a weak D match, TRBD2 (5 bases). Trimming cost V 3 bases and J 4 bases, with 18 bases left between them. The CDR3 consists of 15 residues. The germline gives CDR1 SQVTM, CDR2 ANQGSEA. CDR3 protein: CSVDFGYGVVETQYF. CDR3 DNA: TGCAGCGTTGATTTTGGGTACGGGGTCGTAGAGACCCAGTACTTC. The variable domain in full, completed from reference TRBV29-1 and TRBJ2-5, reads SAVISQKPSRDICQRGTSLTIQCQVDSQVTMMFWYRQQPGQSLTLIATANQGSEATYESGFVIDKFPISRPNLTFSTLTVSNMSPEDSSIYLCSVDFGYGVVETQYFGPGTRLLVL.

The rearrangement links TRBV18 to TRBJ2-1; 8 bases are a match to TRBD1. Looked up from germline, CDR1 is KGHSH and CDR2 is LQKENI. The CDR3 runs to 13 residues. The trim removed 4 bases at V and 14 bases at J, leaving 10 bases unmatched. The CDR3 protein is CASSQDRDRPKFF. CDR3 nucleotide sequence: TGTGCCAGCTCACAGGATCGGGACAGGCCAAAGTTCTTC. Together with reference TRBV18 and TRBJ2-1, the CDR3 gives the full variable domain: NAGVMQNPRHLVRRRGQEARLRCSPMKGHSHVYWYRQLPEEGLKFMVYLQKENIIDESGMPKERFSAEFPKEGPSILRIQQVVRGDSAAYFCASSQDRDRPKFFGPGTRLTVL.

The rearrangement links TRBV20-1 to TRBJ1-2, with no clear D. V dropped 5 bases and J dropped 1 base, with 17 bases sitting between them. Germline V lookup: CDR1 DFQATT, CDR2 SNEGSKA (reference sequence). The CDR3 totals 15 residues. For the CDR3, the DNA is TGCAGTGCTCCCAGGCTCGCTCCCCATAACTATGGCTACACCTTC. Its translation: CSAPRLAPHNYGYTF.

This chain uses TRBV28 with TRBJ1-4; D unresolved. Trimming took off 3 bases at V and 8 bases at J, with 7 bases between the two ends. Germline CDR1 is MDHEN and CDR2 is SYDVKM. The CDR3 is 12 residues long. The CDR3 protein is CASSFGGEKLFF. The CDR3 coding sequence is TGTGCCAGCAGTTTTGGTGGAGAAAAACTGTTTTTT.

The rearrangement joins TRBV2 to TRBJ2-7; D ambiguous. Germline V gene data show CDR1 as SNHLY and CDR2 as FYNNEI. V lost 7 bases to trimming and J lost 3 bases, with 4 bases between them. The CDR3 has 10 amino acids. As DNA, the CDR3 is TGTGCCAGCATTAACTACGAGCAGTACTTC. This translates into CASINYEQYF. The full variable domain, with the rest looked up from reference TRBV2 and TRBJ2-7, is EPEVTQTPSHQVTQMGQEVILRCVPISNHLYFYWYRQILGQKVEFLVSFYNNEISEKSEIFDDQFSVERPDGSNFTLKIRSTKLEDSAMYFCASINYEQYFGPGTRLTVT.

J is TRBJ2-7 and V is TRBV18; 8 bases agree with TRBD1. Germline V gene sequence: CDR1 KGHSH, CDR2 LQKENI. CDR3 length equals 15 residues. The V and J ends lost 2 bases and 0 bases, in that order; junction bases with no gene match: 3. Written as DNA, the CDR3 is TGTGCCAGCTCACCAGGGACAGGCTACTCCTACGAGCAGTACTTC. Its translation is CASSPGTGYSYEQYF.

This clonotype came up once. The chain links TRBV18 to TRBJ1-1, with D maybe TRBD1 (5 bases). The germline V gene has CDR1 KGHSH and CDR2 LQKENI. The CDR3 has 15 amino acids. V shed 8 bases and J shed 6 bases, with 22 bases lying between them. The CDR3 loop reads CASPLRGTGIPEAFF. The DNA of the CDR3 is TGTGCCAGCCCACTCCGAGGAACAGGAATCCCTGAAGCTTTCTTT.

This clonotype was counted many times. This chain's CDR3 is CASSLQRPGGGNTEAFF. CDR3 in DNA: TGTGCCAGCAGCCTACAGAGACCGGGAGGGGGTAACACTGAAGCTTTCTTT. This rearrangement joins TRBV7-9 to TRBJ1-1, with a weak D call TRBD1 (6 bases). This CDR3 has 17 amino acids. Germline V lookup: CDR1 SEHNR, CDR2 FQNEAQ (reference sequence). V lost 5 bases to trimming and J lost 2 bases, with 21 bases between them. Full variable domain (remainder filled in from reference TRBV7-9 and TRBJ1-1): DTGVSQNPRHKITKRGQNVTFRCDPISEHNRLYWYRQTLGQGPEFLTYFQNEAQLEKSRLLSDRFSAERPKGSFSTLEIQRTEQGDSAMYLCASSLQRPGGGNTEAFFGQGTRLTVV.

This clonotype has more than one count but fewer than ten. V is TRBV6-5 and J is TRBJ2-7; D gene unclear. The CDR3 is made up of 12 amino acids. In germline, CDR1 is MNHEY, CDR2 SVGAGI. The V gene lost 7 bases and the J gene lost 0 bases, with 7 bases spanning the gap. CDR3 residues: CASMGSSYEQYF. The CDR3 DNA is TGTGCCAGCATGGGTTCCTCCTACGAGCAGTACTTC.

This clonotype was recorded a few times. In nucleotides, the CDR3 is TGTGCCTGGGGCTTCACAGGAGAAGCTTTCTTT. The encoded protein is CAWGFTGEAFF. The chain carries TRBV30 and TRBJ1-1, with D possibly being TRBD1 (5 bases). V lost 5 bases and J 8 bases, leaving 12 bases between the germline ends. The CDR3 is 11 residues long. Germline CDR1 is GTSNPN and CDR2 is SVGIG (reference sequence).

V gene TRBV19 combines with J gene TRBJ1-1, with TRBD1 as a possible D gene (5 bases). The germline V gene encodes CDR1 LNHDA and CDR2 SQIVND (reference sequence). This CDR3 spans 15 amino acids. V was clipped by 5 bases and J by 0 bases, with 13 bases between them. The CDR3 nucleotides are TGTGCCAGTAGTGCCAGGGTGACTTTGAACACTGAAGCTTTCTTT. This sequence encodes CASSARVTLNTEAFF.

Only a few counts were recorded for this clonotype. The chain has TRBV12-3 or TRBV12-4 and TRBJ1-3; D gene unclear. The CDR3 length is 12 residues. With 3 bases removed from V and 5 bases from J, the gap between germline ends came to 5 bases. CDR3 loop: CASSFGRNTIYF. CDR3 coding DNA: TGTGCCAGCAGTTTCGGGCGAAACACCATATATTTT.

This clonotype is a singleton in its sample. The J gene is TRBJ1-1, the V gene TRBV6-4, with a weak D call TRBD1 (5 bases). The V gene's germline CDR1 is MRHNA and CDR2 SNTAGT. The CDR3 loop spans 11 amino acids. The V end was cut by 3 bases, the J end by 7 bases, with 6 bases between. As DNA, the CDR3 is TGTGCCAGCAGTGAGGGGCATGAAGCTTTCTTT. This translates into CASSEGHEAFF.

The chain joins TRBV7-9 to TRBJ1-4; D may be TRBD1 (5 bases). Germline CDR1 is SEHNR and CDR2 is FQNEAQ (reference sequence). This CDR3 has 14 residues. V was trimmed by 5 bases and J by 8 bases, leaving 15 bases between them. CDR3 nucleotides: TGTGCCAGCAGCGAAATAGGGGAGGGCGAAAAACTGTTTTTT. This codes for CASSEIGEGEKLFF. The full variable domain, its missing parts supplied by reference TRBV7-9 and TRBJ1-4, is DTGVSQNPRHKITKRGQNVTFRCDPISEHNRLYWYRQTLGQGPEFLTYFQNEAQLEKSRLLSDRFSAERPKGSFSTLEIQRTEQGDSAMYLCASSEIGEGEKLFFGSGTQLSVL.

The chain combines TRBV5-1 with TRBJ2-7; a weak D match, TRBD1 (6 bases). With 0 bases removed from V and 6 bases from J, the gap between germline ends came to 13 bases. Per the germline V gene, CDR1 is SGHRS and CDR2 is YFSETQ. The CDR3 consists of 14 residues. The CDR3 coding sequence is TGCGCCAGCAGCTTGGCAATACAGGGAATCGAGCAGTACTTC. This codes for CASSLAIQGIEQYF.

This clonotype has more than one count but fewer than ten. The chain combines TRBV5-1 with TRBJ1-2, with D tentatively TRBD1 (6 bases). The ends were cut back, 7 bases at V and 3 bases at J, with 16 bases in the middle. The CDR3 covers 14 residues. Germline V lookup: CDR1 SGHRS, CDR2 YFSETQ. The CDR3 DNA reads TGCGCCAGCTCCCACCCCGGACAGTACTATGGCTACACCTTC. Its protein is CASSHPGQYYGYTF. The whole variable domain, remainder taken from reference TRBV5-1 and TRBJ1-2, is KAGVTQTPRYLIKTRGQQVTLSCSPISGHRSVSWYQQTPGQGLQFLFEYFSETQRNKGNFPGRFSGRQFSNSRSEMNVSTLELGDSALYLCASSHPGQYYGYTFGSGTRLTVV.

The V and J genes are TRBV6-2 or TRBV6-3 and TRBJ1-1; D remains ambiguous. The germline V gene encodes CDR1 MNHEY and CDR2 SVGEGT. CDR3 length: 15 residues. Trimming stripped 5 bases from V and 0 bases from J, with 13 bases between. CDR3 in DNA: TGTGCCAGCAGTACCCGACGCGAGATGAACACTGAAGCTTTCTTT. Its translation: CASSTRREMNTEAFF.

This clonotype was seen ten or more times. The chain links TRBV29-1 to TRBJ1-1; D gene unclear. The CDR3 is 14 residues long. The germline CDR1 and CDR2 sequences are SQVTM and ANQGSEA. V dropped 1 base and J dropped 6 bases, with 15 bases sitting between them. In DNA form, the CDR3 reads TGCAGCGTTGAAGGCGGCCTCTCAAGGTCTGAAGCTTTCTTT. Translating gives CSVEGGLSRSEAFF.

About this clonotype: No conserved phenylalanine or tryptophan ends this CDR3, so it is likely a read error. V is TRBV20-1 and J is TRBJ2-7; TRBD1 or TRBD2 may be the D gene (5 bases each). The germline V gene encodes CDR1 DFQATT and CDR2 SNEGSKA (reference sequence). Trimming removed 3 bases from V and 0 bases from J, with 12 bases in between. CDR3 length: 14 residues. In nucleotides, the CDR3 is TGCAGTGCTAGGGGGGTTTCTTACTCCTACGAGCAGTACTTA. Protein: CSARGVSYSYEQYL.

The chain combines TRBV10-3 with TRBJ2-2, with 8 bases fitting TRBD1. V lost 0 bases and J lost 6; bases outside the gene matches: 6. The CDR3 is 16 amino acids. CDR1 is ENHRY and CDR2 is SYGVKD in the germline V gene. The CDR3 here is CAISESGQAIPGELFF. CDR3 nucleotide sequence: TGTGCCATCAGTGAGTCGGGACAGGCAATTCCCGGGGAGCTGTTTTTT.